This TCR beta chain was captured by sequencing in a study of shared clonotypes between healthy human individuals. Per the germline V gene, CDR1 is SQVTM and CDR2 is ANQGSEA. Deletions cut 2 bases from V and 0 bases from J, with 10 bases between. This CDR3 comprises 14 residues. Whole-study findings and limits: Some naive CD4 clonotypes, 4% to 6%, turned up in common across a handful of donors. At large depth, rarefaction still showed sorted-subset sequencing to be incomplete. When compared with the clonotypes that were shared by all four sorted-subset donors, the non-shared clonotypes turned out to have lower generation probabilities.

Profiled with immunoSEQ multiplex PCR; TCRdb holds only in-frame clones, not every one. The profile shows approximately 2,000,000 clones, over 85% of them singletons. Naive CD8 isolation took CD45RO-negative cells positively selected for CCR7 and excluded terminally differentiated effector memory CD45RA+ cells. Details on this clone: What it binds is not known.

The J gene is TRBJ1-2, the V gene TRBV29-1; a weak D match, TRBD1 (6 bases). Sequenced input: naive CD8+ T cells from PBMCs. The clonotype originates from a man between 18 and 35 years old in good health. Some clones in this sample may be carry-over from other donors' samples. In DNA, the CDR3 is TGCAGCGTTGAAAGTCAGGGGACTAACTATGGCTACACCTTC. This codes for CSVESQGTNYGYTF.